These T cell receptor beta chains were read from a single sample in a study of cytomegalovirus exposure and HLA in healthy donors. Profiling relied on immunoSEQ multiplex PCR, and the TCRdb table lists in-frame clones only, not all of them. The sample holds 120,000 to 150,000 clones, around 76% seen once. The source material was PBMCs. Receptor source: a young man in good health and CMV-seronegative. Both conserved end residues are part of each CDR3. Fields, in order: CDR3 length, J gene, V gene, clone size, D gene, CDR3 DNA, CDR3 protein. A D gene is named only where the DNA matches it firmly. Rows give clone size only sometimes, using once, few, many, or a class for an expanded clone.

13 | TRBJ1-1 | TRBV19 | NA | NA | TGTGCCAGTAACACAGAAGGGAACACTGAAGCTTTCTTT | CASNTEGNTEAFF
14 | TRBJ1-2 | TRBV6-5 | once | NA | TGTGCCAGCAGTTACTCGTGGACGGGGGTAGGCGGCACCTTC | CASSYSWTGVGGTF
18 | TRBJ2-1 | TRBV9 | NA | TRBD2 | TGTGCCAGCAGCGTCGCGGCCCCGACTAGCGGGATTTACAATGAGCAGTTCTTC | CASSVAAPTSGIYNEQFF
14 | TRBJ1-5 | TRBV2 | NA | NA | TGTGCCAGCAGTCGTAGTTCGGGCAATCAGCCCCAGCATTTT | CASSRSSGNQPQHF
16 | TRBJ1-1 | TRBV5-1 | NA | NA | TGCGCCAGCAGCTTGGGTGGGCGGACTATCAACACTGAAGCTTTCTTT | CASSLGGRTINTEAFF
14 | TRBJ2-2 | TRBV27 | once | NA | TGTGCCAGCAGGACAGTTGGGAACACCGGGGAGCTGTTTTTT | CASRTVGNTGELFF
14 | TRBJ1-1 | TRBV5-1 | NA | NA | TGCGCCAGCAGCTTGGCCGGGGGGGTCGCTGAAGCTTTCTTT | CASSLAGGVAEAFF
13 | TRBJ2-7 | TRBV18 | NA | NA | TGTGCCAGCTCCCTCACGGGGGGCAAGGAGCAGTACTTC | CASSLTGGKEQYF
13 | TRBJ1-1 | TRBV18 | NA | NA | TGTGCCAGCTCACCCTCGGGACAACCTGAAGCTTTCTTT | CASSPSGQPEAFF
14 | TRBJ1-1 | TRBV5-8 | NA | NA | TGTGCCAGCAGCTTACACAGGGTCAGGACTGAAGCTTTCTTT | CASSLHRVRTEAFF
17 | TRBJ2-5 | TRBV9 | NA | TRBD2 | TGTGCCAGCAGCGTAGCTACCGGGACTAGCGGGGAAGAGACCCAGTACTTC | CASSVATGTSGEETQYF
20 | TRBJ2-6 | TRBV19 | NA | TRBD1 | TGTGCCAGTAGTATACCCACGACAGGGGCTCTAGTCTTTGGGGCCAACGTCCTGACTTTC | CASSIPTTGALVFGANVLTF
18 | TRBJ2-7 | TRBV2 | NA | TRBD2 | TGTGCCAGCAGTCATAACGGGCCTAGCGGGGTTAGCTCCTACGAGCAGTACTTC | CASSHNGPSGVSSYEQYF
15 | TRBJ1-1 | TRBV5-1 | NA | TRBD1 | TGCGCCAGCAGCATACCCGGGACAGGGGGCACTGAAGCTTTCTTT | CASSIPGTGGTEAFF
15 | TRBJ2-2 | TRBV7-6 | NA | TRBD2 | TGTGCCAGCAGCCAAGCGGGAGGGCACACCGGGGAGCTGTTTTTT | CASSQAGGHTGELFF
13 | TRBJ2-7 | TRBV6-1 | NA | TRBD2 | TGTGCCAGCGGTCGGGAGGCTGGCCACGAGCAGTACTTC | CASGREAGHEQYF
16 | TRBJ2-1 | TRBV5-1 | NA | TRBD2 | TGCGCCAGCAGCCCGGGACTAGCGGGCGCCTACAATGAGCAGTTCTTC | CASSPGLAGAYNEQFF
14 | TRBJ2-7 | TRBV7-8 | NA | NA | TGTGCCAGCAGCAAACCAGACAGCTCCTACGAGCAGTACTTC | CASSKPDSSYEQYF
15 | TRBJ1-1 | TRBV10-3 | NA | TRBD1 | TGTGCCATCAGTGGGGACAGGGGGCGCATGACTGAAGCTTTCTTT | CAISGDRGRMTEAFF
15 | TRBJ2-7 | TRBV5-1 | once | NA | TGCGCCAGCAGCTTGGGAATGGCCAGGGGAGACGAGCAGTACTTC | CASSLGMARGDEQYF
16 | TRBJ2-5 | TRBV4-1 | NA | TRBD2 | TGCGCCAGCAGCCAAGCGGCGGGGGGTCTCCAAGAGACCCAGTACTTC | CASSQAAGGLQETQYF
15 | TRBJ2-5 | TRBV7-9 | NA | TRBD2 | TGTGCCAGCAGCTCCCCACTAGCGGGAGCCGAGACCCAGTACTTC | CASSSPLAGAETQYF
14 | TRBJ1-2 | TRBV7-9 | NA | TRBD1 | TGTGCCAGCAGCTTAGTCCCGGGACAGGGAGGCGACACCTTC | CASSLVPGQGGDTF
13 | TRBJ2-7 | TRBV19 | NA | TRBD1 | TGTGCCAGTATACCGGGACAGGGCGGCGAGCAGTACTTC | CASIPGQGGEQYF
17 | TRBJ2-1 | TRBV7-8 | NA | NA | TGTGCCAGCAGCTTAGCCCTAGCGGAGAGGGCAGGGGATGAGCAGTTCTTC | CASSLALAERAGDEQFF
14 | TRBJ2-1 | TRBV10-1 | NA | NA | TGCGCCAGCAGTGAATCTAGCTCCTACAATGAGCAGTTCTTC | CASSESSSYNEQFF
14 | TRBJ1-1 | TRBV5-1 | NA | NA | TGCGCCAGCAGCTTGGGGACAGTAGAAAATGAAGCTTTCTTT | CASSLGTVENEAFF
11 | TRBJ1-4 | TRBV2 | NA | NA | TGTGCCAGCAGTGAACTCGAAAAACTGTTTTTT | CASSELEKLFF
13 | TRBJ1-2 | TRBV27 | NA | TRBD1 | TGTGCCAGCAGGAAGCAGGGGGCCAGTGGCTACACCTTC | CASRKQGASGYTF
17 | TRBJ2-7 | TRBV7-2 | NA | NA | TGTGCCAGCAGCTTGCTAGGACCGGGACATAAAGCGGAACCCCCGGACTTC | CASSLLGPGHKAEPPDF
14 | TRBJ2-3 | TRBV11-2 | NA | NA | TGTGCCAGCAGCTTTATCCAGATCGCAGATACGCAGTATTTT | CASSFIQIADTQYF
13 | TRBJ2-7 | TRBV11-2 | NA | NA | TGTGCCAGCAGCTTAGATTTGGAGCAGCTCCAGTACTTC | CASSLDLEQLQYF
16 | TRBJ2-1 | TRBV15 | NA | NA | TGTGCCACCAGCAGAGGTCCTCAGGGAACTTACAATGAGCAGTTCTTC | CATSRGPQGTYNEQFF
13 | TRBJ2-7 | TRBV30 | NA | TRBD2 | TGTGCCTGCAGAGCTCGGACTAGCGGCGAGCAGTACTTC | CACRARTSGEQYF
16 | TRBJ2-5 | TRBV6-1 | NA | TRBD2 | TGTGCCAGCAGTGAAGATGGGGCTAGCGGGAGTGAGACCCAGTACTTC | CASSEDGASGSETQYF
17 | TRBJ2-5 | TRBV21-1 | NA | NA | TGTGCCAGCAGCAAAGGTCCCCAGGGGGCTCTACAAGAGACCCAGTACTTC | CASSKGPQGALQETQYF